Presented here are 9 T cell receptor beta chains from one specimen sequenced in a study of blood T cell repertoires in COVID-19. TCRdb's table, derived via immunoSEQ multiplex PCR, lists solely in-frame clones and lacks some. Of fewer than 250,000 clones in the sample, more than 70% were seen once. The specimen was PBMCs or T cells enriched from blood (not recorded which). All receptors derive from a middle-aged woman with acute COVID-19.

This chain uses TRBV7-2 with TRBJ2-1; a possible D gene is TRBD1 (5 bases). V lost 0 bases and J 6 bases, leaving 15 bases between the germline ends. Germline CDR1 reads SGHTA; CDR2 reads FQGNSA. The CDR3 sequence is 16 residues long. CDR3: CASSLATLVRGNEQFF. CDR3 coding DNA: TGTGCCAGCAGCTTAGCAACGCTTGTTAGGGGCAATGAGCAGTTCTTC.

V is TRBV10-1 and J is TRBJ2-1, with D perhaps matching TRBD2 (6 bases). This CDR3 comprises 15 residues. CDR1 WNHNN and CDR2 SYGVQD come from the germline V gene (reference sequence). V lost 1 base, J lost 7 bases, and 14 bases lay in between. The CDR3 is CASSEYGAGRNEQFF. The DNA for the CDR3 is TGCGCCAGCAGTGAGTACGGGGCTGGGAGGAATGAGCAGTTCTTC.

The chain couples TRBV7-6 to TRBJ1-4; D remains ambiguous. Trimming cost V 6 bases and J 4 bases, with 24 bases left between them. CDR1 is SGHVS, CDR2 FNYEAQ, per germline. This CDR3 has 18 residues. The CDR3 spells CASRSRPGNQRLNEKLFF. CDR3 DNA sequence: TGTGCCAGCAGATCCCGACCGGGAAATCAACGCCTTAATGAAAAACTGTTTTTT.

The rearrangement joins TRBV3-1 (or the pseudogene TRBV3-2) to TRBJ2-1; maybe TRBD2 (7 bases). The CDR3 extends over 15 amino acids. Germline loops: CDR1 LGHDT, CDR2 YNNKEL (reference sequence). Trimming stripped 0 bases from V and 8 bases from J, with 14 bases between. CDR3: CASSQDGGATYEQFF. In DNA form, the CDR3 reads TGTGCCAGCAGCCAAGATGGGGGGGCGACTTATGAGCAGTTCTTC.

The chain has TRBV3-1 (or the pseudogene TRBV3-2) and TRBJ1-1, with 7 bases identical to TRBD1. Germline trimming cut 5 bases from V and 6 bases from J; bases unmatched to any gene: 3. The CDR3 runs to 12 residues. Germline V CDR1 and CDR2: LGHDT, YNNKEL (reference sequence). This CDR3 is CASSLGGAEAFF. Written as DNA, the CDR3 is TGTGCCAGCAGCTTAGGGGGCGCTGAAGCTTTCTTT.

The chain uses TRBV19 and TRBJ1-4; D gene ambiguous. Trimming removed 4 bases from V and 3 bases from J, with 12 bases in between. CDR3 size: 15 residues. From germline, CDR1 is LNHDA and CDR2 SQIVND (reference sequence). The chain's CDR3 is CASSNKRGANEKLFF. Written as DNA, the CDR3 is TGTGCCAGTAGTAATAAGCGAGGAGCTAATGAAAAACTGTTTTTT.

The chain employs TRBV5-1 and TRBJ2-1; no clear D gene. Trimming removed 2 bases at V and 9 bases at J, with 9 bases between. Germline CDR1 reads SGHRS; CDR2 reads YFSETQ. The CDR3 has 12 amino acids. The CDR3 bases are TGCGCCAGCAGCTTCCGGGTCCCTGAGCAGTTCTTC. This sequence encodes CASSFRVPEQFF.

The J gene is TRBJ1-5, the V gene TRBV7-9, with D tentatively TRBD1 (5 bases). Per germline, CDR1 SEHNR and CDR2 FQNEAQ (reference sequence). This CDR3 region has 17 residues. Trimming took off 2 bases at V and 6 bases at J, with 20 bases between the two ends. CDR3 DNA: TGTGCCAGCAGCTTATCCCTTCGGGGGGGAGGCGGTCAGCCCCAGCATTTT. This sequence encodes CASSLSLRGGGGQPQHF.

The V call is TRBV3-1 (or the pseudogene TRBV3-2), the J call TRBJ1-1; D ambiguous. Between the trimmed V and J ends, which lost 4 bases and 5 bases, there was a span of 11 bases. Germline CDR1 LGHDT, CDR2 YNNKEL (reference sequence). The CDR3 extends over 13 amino acids. This chain's CDR3 is CASSRSRRTEAFF. The CDR3 DNA is TGTGCCAGCAGCCGATCGAGGCGTACTGAAGCTTTCTTT.